The TCR beta chain under discussion was sequenced for a study of cytomegalovirus exposure and HLA in healthy donors. Notes on the study in general: In the 120 validation repertoires, approximately 93% of cluster scores exceeded 0, per a later analysis. There were 164 TCR beta chains listed as cytomegalovirus-associated.

Concerning this clone itself: Its antigen is unknown.

Clones were read by immunoSEQ multiplex PCR, and TCRdb kept only the in-frame ones, dropping some. Counted here are about 76,000 clones, 94% occurring once; the ten biggest clones make up under 2%. The germline gives CDR1 SGHTS, CDR2 YDEGEE. J lost 8 bases, V lost 0 bases, and 7 bases had no gene match. There are 15 residues in the CDR3. The V call is TRBV5-8, the J call TRBJ1-5; 8 positions agree with TRBD1. This receptor was taken from a man aged 18 to 30 in good health and CMV-seropositive. Sequenced: PBMCs. CDR3 coding DNA: TGTGCCAGCAGCTTGGTTAGGACAGGGAAGGAGCCCCAGCATTTT. It specifies CASSLVRTGKEPQHF.